One and the same sample provided the 24 T cell receptor beta chains below, sequenced in a study of T cells in Graves' hyperthyroidism and ophthalmopathy. Researchers took RNA transcripts and amplified the TCR beta CDR3 regions from them. In the first-round RT-PCR of the TCR CDR3, the HTBI primer set was used. MiXCR was run by TCRdb on the multiplex PCR reads, yielding one entry per CDR3 protein. The sample yields 250,000 to 350,000 distinct CDR3 sequences, approximately 15% seen once. Material: blood. The receptor set was obtained from a woman aged 60-75 years with Graves' ophthalmopathy.

This clonotype was recorded at least ten times. The J gene is TRBJ2-5, the V gene TRBV5-6; 11 bases match TRBD2. V lost 0 bases to trimming and J lost 1 base; unmatched junction nucleotides: 11. Germline loops: CDR1 SGHDT, CDR2 YYEEEE. The CDR3 spans 19 residues. The CDR3 sequence: CASSLVIASGRTSQETQYF. CDR3 sequence (DNA): TGTGCCAGCAGCTTGGTTATTGCTAGCGGGAGGACGTCCCAAGAGACCCAGTACTTC.

This clonotype was seen ten or more times. The chain joins TRBV7-9 to TRBJ2-2; the D is unclear. V was shortened by 11 bases and J by 1 base, with 17 bases between the two germline ends. Per germline, CDR1 SEHNR and CDR2 FQNEAQ (reference sequence). The CDR3 is 15 amino acids. The CDR3 sequence: CALLPAVLNTGELFF. In nucleotides, the CDR3 is TGTGCCTTACTACCCGCAGTATTGAACACCGGGGAGCTGTTTTTT.

This clonotype was seen many times. The V gene is TRBV5-1, the J gene TRBJ1-1; tentative D call: TRBD1 (5 bases). CDR1 and CDR2 (germline): SGHRS, YFSETQ. V shed 0 bases and J shed 3 bases, with 12 bases lying between them. CDR3 length equals 15 residues. The CDR3, as DNA: TGCGCCAGCAGCTTGGGGGGACGGGTAGACACTGAAGCTTTCTTT. Its protein product is CASSLGGRVDTEAFF.

Ten or more counts support this clonotype. J is TRBJ2-2 and V is TRBV28; tentative D call: TRBD2 (6 bases). The CDR3 runs 15 residues. The germline gives CDR1 MDHEN, CDR2 SYDVKM. V lost 5 bases and J lost 8, with 18 bases in between. CDR3 region: CASSPLAAREGELFF. CDR3 nucleotide sequence: TGTGCCAGCAGTCCACTAGCCGCCCGAGAAGGGGAGCTGTTTTTT.

Worth noting for this clonotype: One end of the junction is discordant with germline, which a read error may explain. The chain couples TRBV27 to TRBJ2-6, with no clear D. Germline CDR1 reads MNHEY; CDR2 reads SMNVEV (reference sequence). This CDR3 has 18 residues. Here the CDR3 reads CASSPRIRDAYGTNVLTF. CDR3 bases: TGTGCCAGCAGTCCCAGGATCCGAGACGCTTATGGGACCAACGTCCTGACTTTC.

This clonotype was counted many times. The chain carries TRBV20-1 and TRBJ2-5; no firm D call. This CDR3 region has 13 residues. The ends were cut back, 5 bases at V and 0 bases at J, with 10 bases in the middle. Per germline, CDR1 DFQATT and CDR2 SNEGSKA (reference sequence). CDR3 residues: CSALHSYQETQYF. In DNA, the CDR3 is TGCAGTGCTCTACATTCGTACCAAGAGACCCAGTACTTC.

This clonotype was recorded many times. The chain carries TRBV2 and TRBJ2-7; the D gene is possibly TRBD2 (7 bases). V lost 4 bases, J lost 1 base, and 20 bases lay in between. The CDR3 extends over 17 amino acids. Germline CDR1 SNHLY, CDR2 FYNNEI. The CDR3 nucleotides read TGTGCCAGCAGTGTCGGGCTAGGGGGGGAGTGGTCCTACGAGCAGTACTTC. This codes for CASSVGLGGEWSYEQYF.

This clonotype was recorded many times. V is TRBV27 and J is TRBJ2-3; 12 positions agree with TRBD1. CDR1 MNHEY and CDR2 SMNVEV come from the germline V gene (reference sequence). The CDR3 contains 15 residues. J gave up 6 bases and V 2 bases, and 3 bases lay outside the gene matches. CDR3 amino acids: CASSLGTGGGDTQYF. DNA of the CDR3: TGTGCCAGCAGTTTAGGGACAGGGGGCGGGGATACGCAGTATTTT.

This clonotype was found many times. The V call is TRBV7-2, the J call TRBJ2-1; no firm D call. The V gene lost 2 bases and the J gene lost 8 bases, with 7 bases spanning the gap. Germline-derived CDR1 and CDR2 are SGHTA and FQGNSA. This CDR3 contains 12 residues. The CDR3 loop is CASSLSRDEQFF. CDR3 in DNA: TGTGCCAGCAGCTTATCTCGCGATGAGCAGTTCTTC.

In this sample, this clonotype turned up many times. The gene calls are TRBV12-3 or TRBV12-4 and TRBJ1-2, with TRBD1 matching over 10 bases. V lost 6 bases to trimming and J lost 4 bases; unmatched junction nucleotides: 5. This CDR3 is 14 amino acids long. In DNA, the CDR3 is TGTGCCAGCAGACCGAGGACAGGGGGCTATGGCTACACCTTC. Translated: CASRPRTGGYGYTF.

This clonotype occurred a few times. This rearrangement joins TRBV29-1 to TRBJ2-2; the D gene is possibly TRBD2 (5 bases). Germline V CDR1 and CDR2: SQVTM, ANQGSEA. This CDR3 is 15 amino acids long. V lost 5 bases and J lost 4, with 17 bases in between. The CDR3 DNA follows: TGCAGCGTTCTATATCGGGGAAGCGGCACCGGGGAGCTGTTTTTT. Translation gives CSVLYRGSGTGELFF.

This clonotype was found many times. This chain connects TRBV14 to TRBJ2-7; D is perhaps TRBD1 (6 bases). This CDR3 is 16 amino acids long. CDR1 is SGHDN, CDR2 FVKESK, per germline. Trimming left V 4 bases short and J 3 bases short, with 19 bases between. The CDR3 DNA is TGTGCCAGCAGCCCCACAGGCAGGGGTCGTTACTACGAGCAGTACTTC. This codes for CASSPTGRGRYYEQYF.

The gene calls are TRBV5-1 and TRBJ2-7, with TRBD2 as a possible D gene (6 bases). CDR1 is SGHRS and CDR2 is YFSETQ in the germline V gene. The CDR3 runs 14 residues. Trimming took off 2 bases at V and 2 bases at J, with 11 bases between the two ends. CDR3 nucleotide sequence: TGCGCCAGCAGCTTATCTAGCGTTACCTACGAGCAGTACTTC. Translating gives CASSLSSVTYEQYF.

This clonotype has ten or more counts. Here the CDR3 reads CASSSREGTHSYEQYF. The DNA for the CDR3 is TGTGCCAGCAGCTCGAGGGAGGGGACTCACTCCTACGAGCAGTACTTC. The genes are TRBV7-8 and TRBJ2-7; 7 nucleotides match TRBD2. V lost 4 bases to trimming and J lost 0 bases; unmatched junction nucleotides: 9. In germline, CDR1 is SGHVS, CDR2 FQNEAQ. The length of the CDR3 is 16 residues.

This clonotype was seen ten or more times. V and J are TRBV6-2 or TRBV6-3 and TRBJ1-1; D gene unclear. In germline, CDR1 is MNHEY, CDR2 SVGEGT. Trimming pared 10 bases from V and 3 bases from J, leaving 12 bases between. The CDR3 spans 12 residues. The DNA for the CDR3 is TGTGCCAACACTGGGTGGTACACTGAAGCTTTCTTT. This gives the protein CANTGWYTEAFF.

This clonotype has a count of ten or more. V and J are TRBV7-2 and TRBJ2-7; D gene uncertain. Germline CDR1 SGHTA, CDR2 FQGNSA. The CDR3 runs 14 residues. Trimming stripped 4 bases from V and 0 bases from J, with 10 bases between. This CDR3 reads CASSSTVISYEQYF. CDR3 coding DNA: TGTGCCAGCAGCTCGACGGTAATCTCCTACGAGCAGTACTTC.

This clonotype occurred many times. The genes are TRBV28 and TRBJ2-1; D may be TRBD2 (6 bases). The ends were cut back, 5 bases at V and 4 bases at J, with 12 bases in the middle. CDR1 MDHEN and CDR2 SYDVKM come from the germline V gene. This CDR3 spans 14 amino acids. CDR3 DNA: TGTGCCAGCAGTCTTCTTAGCGGTTACAATGAGCAGTTCTTC. Encoded protein: CASSLLSGYNEQFF.

With regard to this clonotype: A much larger clone sits a single nucleotide away, making a read error possible. V gene TRBV5-1 combines with J gene TRBJ1-2, with 8 bases aligning to TRBD1. The CDR3 covers 15 residues. The germline V gene has CDR1 SGHRS and CDR2 YFSETQ. CDR3 region: CASSYGQGGNYGYAF. DNA for the CDR3: TGCGCCAGCAGTTATGGACAGGGAGGAAACTATGGCTACGCCTTC.

The J gene is TRBJ2-3, the V gene TRBV20-1; 7 bases are a match to TRBD2. V shed 3 bases, J shed 0 bases, and the junction held 15 bases outside the gene matches. CDR1 is DFQATT, CDR2 SNEGSKA, per germline (reference sequence). The CDR3 covers 18 residues. CDR3 region: CSASRLAITPTSTDTQYF. The DNA for the CDR3 is TGCAGTGCTAGTAGACTAGCAATTACACCAACTAGCACAGATACGCAGTATTTT.

This clonotype was counted only a few times. The chain combines TRBV4-3 with TRBJ1-2; 7 nucleotides match TRBD1. The CDR3 runs to 15 residues. From germline, CDR1 is LGHNA and CDR2 YSLEER. Trimming cost V 0 bases and J 7 bases; bases outside gene matches: 8. Here the CDR3 reads CASSQDGGGAFGYTF. DNA of the CDR3: TGCGCCAGCAGCCAAGATGGAGGGGGCGCGTTTGGCTACACCTTC.

V usage is TRBV6-1 and J usage is TRBJ2-5, with unresolved D. The CDR3 has 15 amino acids. Trimming pared 4 bases from V and 2 bases from J, leaving 14 bases between. Germline V gene data show CDR1 as MNHNS and CDR2 as SASEGT. CDR3 sequence (DNA): TGTGCCAGCAGTGCCACCTGGGGTAGGCAAGAGACCCAGTACTTC. Its protein product is CASSATWGRQETQYF.

This clonotype showed up just a few times. The chain is built from TRBV3-1 and TRBJ2-7; 10 positions agree with TRBD2. Germline lookup yields CDR1 LGHDT and CDR2 YNNKEL (reference sequence). The CDR3 extends over 16 amino acids. V lost 1 base, J lost 6 bases, and 9 bases stayed unmatched. CDR3: CASSQVRGVAGGEQYF. The CDR3 nucleotides are TGTGCCAGCAGCCAAGTTCGAGGTGTAGCGGGAGGCGAGCAGTACTTC.

As to this clonotype: This sequence may be a read error, since a much larger clone differs from it by one base. This chain links TRBV12-3 or TRBV12-4 with TRBJ2-7; D remains ambiguous. The CDR3 is 13 residues long. The CDR3 DNA sequence: TGTCCCAGCAGTCGGCATGGAGTCTACGAGCAGTACTTC. Translating it yields CPSSRHGVYEQYF.

V usage is TRBV2 and J usage is TRBJ1-5, with 8 bases aligning to TRBD1. There are 14 residues in the CDR3. The V gene end was trimmed by 8 bases and the J gene end by 7 bases; junction bases not matched to a gene: 10. Germline-derived CDR1 and CDR2 are SNHLY and FYNNEI. CDR3 DNA: TGTGCCAGCGGACCGACAGGGGTTTTCCAGCCCCAGCATTTT. Amino acid sequence: CASGPTGVFQPQHF.